The 28 T cell receptor beta chains reported below all come from one sample, sequenced in a study of blood T cell repertoires in COVID-19. TCRdb's table, derived via immunoSEQ multiplex PCR, lists solely in-frame clones and lacks some. The data contain just over 300,000 clones, 87% of them singletons. Sequencing was done on a sample of peripheral blood. The receptors originated from a man aged 18 to 35 with active or convalescent COVID-19.

CDR3 loop: CASSNRGNTQYF. The CDR3 nucleotides are TGCGCCAGCAGTAACAGGGGAAATACGCAGTATTTT. This chain links TRBV10-1 with TRBJ2-3; 7 bases agree with TRBD1. Germline V gene lookup returns CDR1 WNHNN and CDR2 SYGVQD (reference sequence). J gave up 7 bases and V 5 bases, and 3 bases lay outside the gene matches. The CDR3 loop spans 12 amino acids.

The chain employs TRBV6-5 and TRBJ1-6; perhaps TRBD1 as D (6 bases). CDR3 length: 14 residues. CDR1 is MNHEY, CDR2 SVGAGI, per germline. V was cut by 10 bases and J by 9 bases, with 19 bases left in between. The CDR3 DNA reads as TGTGCCACCCGAAGGGACAAGATAGTTTCACCCCTCCACTTT. It yields the protein CATRRDKIVSPLHF.

This chain joins TRBV5-1 and TRBJ2-2; a weak D match, TRBD2 (6 bases). This CDR3 region has 17 residues. Trimming took off 1 base at V and 5 bases at J, with 18 bases between the two ends. Germline CDR1 reads SGHRS; CDR2 reads YFSETQ. The CDR3 reads CASSLQAPRGFTGELFF. The CDR3 region has the DNA TGCGCCAGCAGCTTGCAGGCGCCCCGGGGGTTTACCGGGGAGCTGTTTTTT.

Here the CDR3 reads CASSRGAYTDTQYF. CDR3 coding DNA: TGTGCCAGCAGTCGGGGGGCGTACACAGATACGCAGTATTTT. This rearrangement joins TRBV27 to TRBJ2-3; TRBD2 might be the D (7 bases). The CDR3 spans 14 residues. V lost 5 bases and J 2 bases, leaving 11 bases between the germline ends. Per the germline V gene, CDR1 is MNHEY and CDR2 is SMNVEV (reference sequence).

This sequence joins TRBV12-2 and TRBJ1-5. TRBV12-2 is assigned pseudogene status. There are 16 residues in the CDR3. This CDR3 reads CASRQTDFPNNQPQHF. CDR3 sequence (DNA): TGTGCAAGTCGCCAAACGGACTTTCCTAACAATCAGCCCCAGCATTTT.

The chain links TRBV27 to TRBJ2-4, with 8 bases matching TRBD2. Unmatched junction bases numbered 9, after V lost 6 bases and J lost 8 bases. In germline, CDR1 is MNHEY, CDR2 SMNVEV (reference sequence). The CDR3 extends over 14 amino acids. The DNA of the CDR3 is TGTGCCAGCAGCCCGCGGGGGCGGGGGGACATTCAGTACTTC. It is translated as CASSPRGRGDIQYF.

J is TRBJ2-7 and V is TRBV28; TRBD2 agrees at 9 bases. V was clipped by 10 bases and J by 5 bases; unmatched bases: 3. The V gene's germline CDR1 is MDHEN and CDR2 SYDVKM. The CDR3 contains 11 residues. The CDR3, as DNA: TGTGCCATCCGCGGGAGGGACGAGCAGTACTTC. Translation: CAIRGRDEQYF.

This clone was counted only a few times. The chain has TRBV4-1 and TRBJ1-6, with TRBD1 matching 11 bases. Germline values: CDR1 MGHRA, CDR2 YSYEKL. This CDR3 region has 15 residues. V shed 4 bases, J shed 13 bases, and the junction held 9 bases outside the gene matches. The CDR3 sequence is CASSPWDRGVGPLHF. As DNA, the CDR3 is TGCGCCAGCAGCCCCTGGGACAGGGGGGTAGGTCCCCTCCACTTT.

The chain employs TRBV7-2 and TRBJ1-4, with 9 bases identical to TRBD1. The CDR3 contains 15 residues. The germline V gene encodes CDR1 SGHTA and CDR2 FQGNSA. V lost 2 bases and J lost 7; bases outside the gene matches: 5. CDR3 loop: CASSLLLTGGEKLFF. As DNA, the CDR3 is TGTGCCAGCAGCTTACTCTTGACAGGGGGTGAAAAACTGTTTTTT.

This chain connects TRBV4-3 to TRBJ1-4; 7 bases align to TRBD1. V lost 3 bases and J lost 14; bases outside the gene matches: 6. This CDR3 spans 12 amino acids. The germline V gene has CDR1 LGHNA and CDR2 YSLEER. CDR3: CASSHDAGGLFF. The CDR3 bases are TGCGCCAGCAGCCATGATGCAGGGGGTCTGTTTTTT.

The chain employs TRBV27 and TRBJ1-1, with D uncertain. The V gene's germline CDR1 is MNHEY and CDR2 SMNVEV (reference sequence). The V end lost 5 bases, the J end lost 0 bases, and 7 bases lay between the germline ends. This CDR3 comprises 13 residues. CDR3 in amino acids: CASSDHMNTEAFF. The CDR3 coding sequence is TGTGCCAGCAGTGATCACATGAACACTGAAGCTTTCTTT.

The V and J genes are TRBV7-9 and TRBJ2-5, with a weak D call TRBD2 (6 bases). The CDR3 has 13 amino acids. Germline V gene lookup returns CDR1 SEHNR and CDR2 FQNEAQ (reference sequence). The V and J ends lost 7 bases and 7 bases respectively, with 16 bases between them. The CDR3 coding sequence is TGTGCCAGCACTCTAGGAGGGTTTGGGACCCAGTACTTC. This encodes CASTLGGFGTQYF.

The rearrangement links TRBV19 to TRBJ2-7, with D perhaps matching TRBD1 (6 bases). Germline V gene data show CDR1 as LNHDA and CDR2 as SQIVND (reference sequence). The CDR3 runs 13 residues. Trimming stripped 5 bases from V and 5 bases from J, with 13 bases between. CDR3 sequence: CASSQGIQNEQYF. The CDR3 coding sequence is TGTGCCAGTAGTCAGGGGATTCAAAACGAGCAGTACTTC.

V and J are TRBV19 and TRBJ2-3; TRBD1 might be the D (5 bases). Trimming left V 5 bases short and J 3 bases short, with 12 bases between. The germline V gene encodes CDR1 LNHDA and CDR2 SQIVND (reference sequence). This CDR3 region has 14 residues. The CDR3: CASSLSGSTDTQYF. The CDR3 region has the DNA TGTGCCAGTAGTTTATCAGGGTCAACAGATACGCAGTATTTT.

This chain uses TRBV21-1 with TRBJ2-3; the table's D call TRBD1 went unverified against the DNA. TRBV21-1 is shown as a pseudogene. The CDR3 is made up of 16 amino acids. The CDR3 spells CASSTHRVAGTDTQYF. For the CDR3, the DNA is TGTGCCAGCAGCACACACAGGGTCGCCGGCACAGATACGCAGTATTTT.

V and J are TRBV28 and TRBJ1-1; TRBD1 matches at 8 bases. After removal of 6 bases from V and 4 bases from J, the junction contained 4 bases not matched to a gene. This CDR3 spans 13 amino acids. Germline loops: CDR1 MDHEN, CDR2 SYDVKM. CDR3 nucleotide sequence: TGTGCCAGCAGCGGACAGGGCCTCACTGAAGCTTTCTTT. It is translated as CASSGQGLTEAFF.

The chain recombines TRBV28 with TRBJ2-5; 13 positions agree with TRBD2. J was trimmed by 3 bases and V by 3 bases; bases with no gene match: 4. The CDR3 has 16 residues. Germline values: CDR1 MDHEN, CDR2 SYDVKM. The CDR3 region has the DNA TGTGCCAGCAGTTTCCCAGGGACTAGCGGGGAAGAGACCCAGTACTTC. It yields the protein CASSFPGTSGEETQYF.

The chain couples TRBV19 to TRBJ1-6, with D perhaps TRBD1 (6 bases). Germline CDR1 reads LNHDA; CDR2 reads SQIVND (reference sequence). The germline V and J ends were trimmed by 3 bases and 7 bases, with 13 bases remaining between them. The CDR3 loop spans 15 amino acids. CDR3: CASSIAGALNSPLHF. The CDR3 DNA sequence: TGTGCCAGTAGTATTGCAGGGGCGCTCAATTCACCCCTCCACTTT.

This chain uses TRBV27 with TRBJ1-6; TRBD1 matches 10 bases. The length of the CDR3 is 14 residues. After removal of 4 bases from V and 9 bases from J, the junction contained 3 bases not matched to a gene. Germline CDR1 MNHEY, CDR2 SMNVEV (reference sequence). CDR3 in amino acids: CASSSTGGFSPLHF. CDR3 coding DNA: TGTGCCAGCAGTTCGACAGGGGGCTTTTCACCCCTCCACTTT.

The chain links TRBV10-3 to TRBJ2-5, with TRBD2 as a possible D gene (5 bases). Germline CDR1 is ENHRY and CDR2 is SYGVKD. Trimming shortened V by 10 bases and J by 1 base, and 13 bases separated the two germline ends. This CDR3 region has 13 residues. CDR3 protein: CATESGFQETQYF. The CDR3 nucleotides are TGTGCCACGGAGAGCGGTTTCCAAGAGACCCAGTACTTC.

In this sample, this clone turned up once. The V gene is TRBV3-1 (or the pseudogene TRBV3-2), the J gene TRBJ1-6, with 7 bases fitting TRBD1. CDR1 is LGHDT, CDR2 YNNKEL, per germline (reference sequence). Losses at the gene ends were 2 bases for V and 9 bases for J; bases not matched to a gene: 4. The CDR3 covers 14 residues. CDR3 coding DNA: TGTGCCAGCAGCCAAAGAGACAGGGCTTCACCCCTCCACTTT. This translates into CASSQRDRASPLHF.

J is TRBJ2-4 and V is TRBV2; tentative D call: TRBD1 (6 bases). This CDR3 region has 16 residues. Per the germline V gene, CDR1 is SNHLY and CDR2 is FYNNEI. Trimming stripped 2 bases from V and 0 bases from J, with 11 bases between. CDR3 region: CASSERRGGAKNIQYF. CDR3 nucleotide sequence: TGTGCCAGCAGTGAACGCCGAGGGGGAGCCAAAAACATTCAGTACTTC.

The rearrangement joins TRBV15 to TRBJ1-2; D not certain. Germline assignment: CDR1 LNHNV and CDR2 YYDKDF (reference sequence). V was clipped by 5 bases and J by 2 bases, with 9 bases between them. The CDR3 length is 13 residues. CDR3 residues: CATSPDINYGYTF. The CDR3 DNA reads as TGTGCCACCAGCCCAGACATAAACTATGGCTACACCTTC.

The rearrangement links TRBV5-1 to TRBJ2-3; 13 bases align to TRBD2. The CDR3 is made up of 17 amino acids. With 0 bases clipped from V and 3 bases from J, the junction kept 4 bases outside the gene matches. Per the germline V gene, CDR1 is SGHRS and CDR2 is YFSETQ. CDR3 amino acids: CASSLGVLAGGTDTQYF. DNA for the CDR3: TGCGCCAGCAGCTTGGGAGTACTAGCGGGAGGGACAGATACGCAGTATTTT.

The gene calls are TRBV6-5 and TRBJ2-7, with D unresolved. Germline-derived CDR1 and CDR2 are MNHEY and SVGAGI. There are 13 residues in the CDR3. V gave up 8 bases and J gave up 0 bases, with 11 bases separating them. The CDR3 loop is CASCLVSSYEQYF. CDR3 nucleotides: TGTGCCAGCTGTCTAGTCAGCTCCTACGAGCAGTACTTC.

The chain combines TRBV19 with TRBJ1-3, with TRBD1 matching 7 bases. J gave up 0 bases and V 3 bases, and 2 bases lay outside the gene matches. This CDR3 is built from 15 residues. Per the germline V gene, CDR1 is LNHDA and CDR2 is SQIVND (reference sequence). The CDR3 reads CASSITGDSGNTIYF. DNA for the CDR3: TGTGCCAGTAGTATCACAGGGGACTCTGGAAACACCATATATTTT. Full variable domain (outside the CDR3, taken from reference TRBV19 and TRBJ1-3): DGGITQSPKYLFRKEGQNVTLSCEQNLNHDAMYWYRQDPGQGLRLIYYSQIVNDFQKGDIAEGYSVSREKKESFPLTVTSAQKNPTAFYLCASSITGDSGNTIYFGEGSWLTVV.

The sample holds one count of this clone. The rearrangement joins TRBV27 to TRBJ2-1; 11 bases agree with TRBD2. V lost 5 bases to trimming and J lost 4 bases; unmatched junction nucleotides: 4. The germline V gene encodes CDR1 MNHEY and CDR2 SMNVEV (reference sequence). The CDR3 covers 15 residues. CDR3 nucleotide sequence: TGTGCCAGCAGTCCACTAGCGGGAGTGTACAATGAGCAGTTCTTC. The encoded protein is CASSPLAGVYNEQFF.

The V and J genes are TRBV9 and TRBJ2-5; TRBD2 agrees at 7 bases. CDR1 SGDLS and CDR2 YYNGEE come from the germline V gene. J was trimmed by 4 bases and V by 2 bases; bases with no gene match: 5. This CDR3 has 14 amino acids. The CDR3 here is CASSVETGGETQYF. In DNA, the CDR3 is TGTGCCAGCAGCGTGGAGACGGGGGGAGAGACCCAGTACTTC.